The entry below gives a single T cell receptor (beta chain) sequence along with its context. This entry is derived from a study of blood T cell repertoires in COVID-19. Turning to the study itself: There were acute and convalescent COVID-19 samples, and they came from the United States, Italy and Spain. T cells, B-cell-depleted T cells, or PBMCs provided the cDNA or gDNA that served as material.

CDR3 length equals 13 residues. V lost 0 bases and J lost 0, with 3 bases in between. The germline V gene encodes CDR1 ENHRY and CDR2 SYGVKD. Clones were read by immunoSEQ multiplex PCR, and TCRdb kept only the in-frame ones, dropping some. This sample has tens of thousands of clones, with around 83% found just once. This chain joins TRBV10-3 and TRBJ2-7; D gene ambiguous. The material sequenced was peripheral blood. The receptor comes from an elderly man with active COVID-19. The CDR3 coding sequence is TGTGCCATCAGTGAGTCCGTCTCCTACGAGCAGTACTTC. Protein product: CAISESVSYEQYF.